One and the same sample provided the 22 T cell receptor beta chains below, sequenced in a study of read filtering for tumor transcriptome and immune sequencing. This library used about 360 ng RNA and molecular barcoded adaptors spanning alpha/delta and beta/gamma chains. One entry per CDR3 protein, called by TCRdb with MiXCR from the reads. The sample shows around 31,000 distinct CDR3 sequences, roughly 18% of them seen only once. The sequenced material came from a population of CD138-negative cells sorted from bone marrow. These receptors all come from a donor at least 40 years old with multiple myeloma.

The CDR3, as DNA: TGTGCCAGCAGCCACGGACTAGTCCAAGGCGGGACCCAGTACTTC. Protein sequence: CASSHGLVQGGTQYF. The gene calls are TRBV6-2 or TRBV6-3 and TRBJ2-5, with 7 bases matching TRBD2. This CDR3 is 15 amino acids long. V was pared by 6 bases and J by 7 bases, with 14 bases of the junction left unmatched. Germline V CDR1 and CDR2: MNHEY, SVGEGT.

This clonotype was recorded at least ten times. The chain employs TRBV19 and TRBJ2-2; 9 bases agree with TRBD2. V dropped 8 bases and J dropped 2; count of bases not matched to a gene: 6. Germline-derived CDR1 and CDR2 are LNHDA and SQIVND (reference sequence). This CDR3 contains 15 residues. The CDR3 DNA sequence: TGTGCCAGTGGAATAGCGGGAGTCAACACCGGGGAGCTGTTTTTT. Translation gives CASGIAGVNTGELFF.

In its sample, this clonotype was seen a few times. This may stem from a read error, because a much larger clone lies one nucleotide away. The chain recombines TRBV24-1 with TRBJ2-1, with D tentatively TRBD2 (5 bases). Between the trimmed V and J ends, which lost 3 bases and 1 base, there was a span of 12 bases. Germline V gene sequence: CDR1 KGHDR, CDR2 SFDVKD. The CDR3 spans 16 residues. This chain's CDR3 is CATSDARKRSYNEQFF. CDR3 bases: TGTGCCACCAGTGATGCAAGGAAGCGGTCCTACAATGAGCAGTTCTTC.

This clonotype showed up many times. J is TRBJ1-1 and V is TRBV7-9; TRBD1 matches 9 bases. V was clipped by 5 bases and J by 0 bases; unmatched bases: 10. Germline V gene sequence: CDR1 SEHNR, CDR2 FQNEAQ (reference sequence). The CDR3 runs to 17 residues. The CDR3 DNA sequence: TGTGCCAGCAGCCCGAGGGACAGGGTGAACATGAACACTGAAGCTTTCTTT. It specifies CASSPRDRVNMNTEAFF.

This clonotype appeared a few times. This chain connects TRBV19 to TRBJ2-7; 8 bases are a match to TRBD1. Trimming cost V 4 bases and J 3 bases; bases outside gene matches: 11. The CDR3 extends over 16 amino acids. Germline CDR1 reads LNHDA; CDR2 reads SQIVND (reference sequence). This CDR3 reads CASSNFGQGSRYEQYF. CDR3 nucleotides: TGTGCCAGTAGTAATTTTGGACAGGGTAGTCGCTACGAGCAGTACTTC.

Concerning this clonotype: One base away lies a much larger clone, so this may be a sequencing read error. The genes are TRBV3-1 and TRBJ1-5; tentative D call: TRBD1 (6 bases). Germline V gene sequence: CDR1 LGHDT, CDR2 YNNKEL (reference sequence). CDR3 length: 16 residues. The CDR3 region is CASIQDLGGSNQPQHF. The CDR3 DNA reads as TGTGCCAGCATCCAAGATCTAGGGGGGAGCAATCAGCCCCAGCATTTT.

This clonotype was seen at least ten times. The chain carries TRBV4-1 and TRBJ2-3; 10 bases fit TRBD2. The CDR3 has 17 residues. Germline V gene lookup returns CDR1 MGHRA and CDR2 YSYEKL. V shed 0 bases, J shed 8 bases, and the junction held 11 bases outside the gene matches. The CDR3 region has the DNA TGCGCCAGCAGCCAAGAGCGCAGCGGGGGGGCCTCGGGTACGCAGTATTTT. Protein product: CASSQERSGGASGTQYF.

This clonotype showed up many times. The genes are TRBV18 and TRBJ2-6; D is perhaps TRBD1 (6 bases). CDR3 length: 15 residues. Per germline, CDR1 KGHSH and CDR2 LQKENI. The ends were cut back, 4 bases at V and 1 base at J, with 8 bases in the middle. The CDR3 spells CASSQGTSGANVLTF. The CDR3 region has the DNA TGTGCCAGCTCACAAGGGACATCTGGGGCCAACGTCCTGACTTTC.

This clonotype showed up many times. This sequence joins TRBV6-5 and TRBJ1-2; D gene uncertain. The CDR3 covers 14 residues. The V gene's germline CDR1 is MNHEY and CDR2 SVGAGI. The germline V and J ends were trimmed by 0 bases and 4 bases, with 9 bases remaining between them. CDR3 region: CASSYSRYLYGYTF. The CDR3 region has the DNA TGTGCCAGCAGTTACTCGCGATACCTCTATGGCTACACCTTC.

This clonotype was seen many times. V is TRBV30 and J is TRBJ1-1, with D possibly being TRBD1 (6 bases). This CDR3 has 15 residues. V lost 0 bases and J 6 bases, leaving 17 bases between the germline ends. Germline values: CDR1 GTSNPN, CDR2 SVGIG (reference sequence). The CDR3 region is CAWSVGGGGRAEAFF. CDR3 DNA sequence: TGTGCCTGGAGTGTAGGGGGTGGAGGGCGGGCTGAAGCTTTCTTT.

The table lists this clonotype with many counts. The chain has TRBV20-1 and TRBJ2-5; D not certain. The ends were cut back, 3 bases at V and 5 bases at J, with 13 bases in the middle. Germline V gene data show CDR1 as DFQATT and CDR2 as SNEGSKA (reference sequence). The CDR3 covers 13 residues. In nucleotides, the CDR3 is TGCAGTGCTAGTCGGGCTAGGCAGGAGACCCAGTACTTC. Amino acid sequence: CSASRARQETQYF.

This clonotype was detected a few times. The V gene is TRBV3-1, the J gene TRBJ2-7; 9 bases align to TRBD1. The CDR3 is made up of 14 amino acids. V shed 1 base, J shed 5 bases, and the junction held 3 bases outside the gene matches. CDR1 LGHDT and CDR2 YNNKEL come from the germline V gene (reference sequence). Here the CDR3 reads CASSQGGTGNEQYF. CDR3 nucleotides: TGTGCCAGCAGCCAAGGCGGGACAGGGAACGAGCAGTACTTC.

This clonotype was seen at least ten times. The chain is built from TRBV7-3 and TRBJ1-1; D is ambiguous. V shed 3 bases and J shed 1 base, with 6 bases lying between them. The CDR3 is 13 residues long. Per the germline V gene, CDR1 is SGHTA and CDR2 is FQGTGA. CDR3 sequence reads: CASSFSENTEAFF. CDR3 sequence (DNA): TGTGCCAGCAGCTTCAGCGAGAACACTGAAGCTTTCTTT.

This clonotype showed up many times. The CDR3 nucleotides read TGTGCCAGCAGACCCAACTCCGTCTCTGGGGCCAACGTCCTGACTTTC. Protein: CASRPNSVSGANVLTF. The rearrangement links TRBV7-9 to TRBJ2-6; D unresolved. The CDR3 has 16 amino acids. CDR1 and CDR2 (germline): SEHNR, FQNEAQ (reference sequence). The ends were cut back, 6 bases at V and 0 bases at J, with 12 bases in the middle.

A word on this clonotype: Possible read error: a much larger clone is one base away. CDR3 loop: CSARDPGSVGYTF. In DNA form, the CDR3 reads TGCAGTGCTAGAGATCCGGGTTCCGTTGGCTACACCTTC. The chain is built from TRBV20-1 and TRBJ1-2; D is uncertain. Germline CDR1 DFQATT, CDR2 SNEGSKA (reference sequence). This CDR3 is 13 amino acids long. Between the trimmed V and J ends, which lost 0 bases and 7 bases, there was a span of 12 bases.

This clonotype was seen many times. The chain recombines TRBV6-1 with TRBJ1-5, with D possibly matching TRBD1 (5 bases). Germline V gene sequence: CDR1 MNHNS, CDR2 SASEGT. V gave up 2 bases and J gave up 0 bases, with 17 bases separating them. This CDR3 has 18 residues. CDR3 bases: TGTGCCAGCAGTGAATTATCGCATGGGGGTGTTAGCAATCAGCCCCAGCATTTT. Residues: CASSELSHGGVSNQPQHF.

The chain couples TRBV12-5 to TRBJ1-1; no clear D. Deletions cut 1 base from V and 11 bases from J, with 11 bases between. CDR3 length equals 12 residues. From germline, CDR1 is LGHNT and CDR2 FRNRAP. The CDR3 sequence: CASGLGRGSAFF. The CDR3, as DNA: TGTGCTAGTGGTTTGGGGCGGGGTTCGGCTTTCTTT.

As regards this clonotype: Being one base from a much bigger clone, this may be a read error. The rearrangement joins TRBV11-3 to TRBJ2-3, with D unresolved. V was shortened by 1 base and J by 6 bases, with 14 bases between the two germline ends. Germline loops: CDR1 SGHNT, CDR2 YENEEA. The CDR3 sequence is 15 residues long. The CDR3 protein is CASSLGVVSWDTQYF. The CDR3, as DNA: TGTGCCAGCAGCTTAGGAGTGGTGTCTTGGGATACGCAGTATTTT.

Turning to this clonotype: A read error may be the cause here, since a much bigger clone is one base away. The J gene is TRBJ2-1, the V gene TRBV5-5; D gene uncertain. The CDR3 runs to 12 residues. CDR1 is SGHKS, CDR2 YYEKEE, per germline (reference sequence). CDR3 in amino acids: CASSLAYSEQFF. The CDR3 nucleotides read TGTGCCAGCAGCTTGGCCTACAGTGAGCAGTTCTTC.

This clonotype was seen ten or more times. The CDR3 sequence: CASSWEVTEAFF. DNA of the CDR3: TGTGCCAGCAGCTGGGAGGTCACTGAAGCTTTCTTT. V gene TRBV12-3 or TRBV12-4 combines with J gene TRBJ1-1, with no clear D. The CDR3 consists of 12 residues. Trimming shortened V by 6 bases and J by 4 bases, and 9 bases separated the two germline ends.

J is TRBJ2-2 and V is TRBV9, with TRBD2 matching 9 bases. CDR1 SGDLS and CDR2 YYNGEE come from the germline V gene. J was trimmed by 6 bases and V by 0 bases; bases with no gene match: 6. The CDR3 has 16 amino acids. The CDR3 region has the DNA TGTGCCAGCAGCGTAGGCCGGCGGGGGGGTCCCGGGGAGCTGTTTTTT. Translation gives CASSVGRRGGPGELFF.

The table lists this clonotype with many counts. The CDR3 sequence: CASSILRSADTQYF. The CDR3 DNA sequence: TGTGCCAGTAGTATTTTAAGGTCTGCAGATACGCAGTATTTT. V and J are TRBV19 and TRBJ2-3; D remains ambiguous. Germline lookup yields CDR1 LNHDA and CDR2 SQIVND (reference sequence). The CDR3 contains 14 residues. V was trimmed by 3 bases and J by 4 bases, leaving 11 bases between them.